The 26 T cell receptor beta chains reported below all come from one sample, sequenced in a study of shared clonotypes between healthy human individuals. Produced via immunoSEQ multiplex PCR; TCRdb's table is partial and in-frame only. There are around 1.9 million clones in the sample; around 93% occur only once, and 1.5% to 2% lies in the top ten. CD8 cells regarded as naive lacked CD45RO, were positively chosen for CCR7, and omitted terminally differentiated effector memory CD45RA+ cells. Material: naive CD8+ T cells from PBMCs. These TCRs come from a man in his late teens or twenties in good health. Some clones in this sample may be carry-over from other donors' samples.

The CDR3: CASGIDSRAYEQYF. CDR3 in DNA: TGTGCCAGCGGTATCGACTCCCGGGCGTACGAGCAGTACTTC. The gene calls are TRBV11-2 and TRBJ2-7; D gene unclear. The length of the CDR3 is 14 residues. Germline CDR1 and CDR2: SGHAT and FQNNGV. Deletions cut 8 bases from V and 4 bases from J, with 18 bases between.

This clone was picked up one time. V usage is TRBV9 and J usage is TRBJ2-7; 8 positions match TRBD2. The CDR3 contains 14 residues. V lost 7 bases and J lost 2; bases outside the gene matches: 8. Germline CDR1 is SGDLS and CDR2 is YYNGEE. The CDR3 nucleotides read TGTGCCAGCGGGCCCGCGGGGGGTCCCTACGAGCAGTACTTC. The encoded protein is CASGPAGGPYEQYF.

The CDR3 DNA reads as TGCGCCAGCAGCCAAGATGGGTGGGGACAGGGAGCCTACGAGCAGTACTTC. Amino acids: CASSQDGWGQGAYEQYF. The genes are TRBV4-3 and TRBJ2-7, with TRBD1 identical over 9 bases. The CDR3 covers 17 residues. The V gene end was trimmed by 0 bases and the J gene end by 2 bases; junction bases not matched to a gene: 8. Per the germline V gene, CDR1 is LGHNA and CDR2 is YSLEER.

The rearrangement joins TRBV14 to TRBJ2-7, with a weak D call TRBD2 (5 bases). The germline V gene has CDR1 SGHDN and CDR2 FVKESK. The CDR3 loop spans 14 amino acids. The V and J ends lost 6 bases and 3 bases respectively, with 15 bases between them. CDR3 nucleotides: TGTGCCAGCAGTCAACCTGGACTCATCTACGAGCAGTACTTC. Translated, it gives CASSQPGLIYEQYF.

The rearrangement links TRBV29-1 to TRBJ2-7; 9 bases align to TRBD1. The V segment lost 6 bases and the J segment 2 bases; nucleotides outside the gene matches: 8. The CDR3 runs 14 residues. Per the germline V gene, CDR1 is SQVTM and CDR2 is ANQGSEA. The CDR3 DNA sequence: TGCAGCGTCTTAGGACAGGGGATAGCCTACGAGCAGTACTTC. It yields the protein CSVLGQGIAYEQYF.

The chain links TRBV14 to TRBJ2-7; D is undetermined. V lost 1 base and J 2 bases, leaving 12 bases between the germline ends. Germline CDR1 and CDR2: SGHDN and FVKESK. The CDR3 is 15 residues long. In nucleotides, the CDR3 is TGTGCCAGCAGCCAAGGGGCCTTGACGGCCTACGAGCAGTACTTC. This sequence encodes CASSQGALTAYEQYF.

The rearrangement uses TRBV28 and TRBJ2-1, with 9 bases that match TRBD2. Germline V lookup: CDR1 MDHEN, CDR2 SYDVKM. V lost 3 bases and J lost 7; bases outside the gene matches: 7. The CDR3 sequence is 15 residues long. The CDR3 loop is CASSFGSSGENEQFF. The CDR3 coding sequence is TGTGCCAGCAGTTTCGGGTCTAGCGGGGAGAATGAGCAGTTCTTC.

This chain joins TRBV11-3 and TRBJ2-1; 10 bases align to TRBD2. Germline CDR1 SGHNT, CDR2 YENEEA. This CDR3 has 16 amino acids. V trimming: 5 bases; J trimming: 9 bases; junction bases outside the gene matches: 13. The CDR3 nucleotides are TGTGCCAGCAGCCCGCCTACTAGCGGGATTGGTCGTGAGCAGTTCTTC. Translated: CASSPPTSGIGREQFF.

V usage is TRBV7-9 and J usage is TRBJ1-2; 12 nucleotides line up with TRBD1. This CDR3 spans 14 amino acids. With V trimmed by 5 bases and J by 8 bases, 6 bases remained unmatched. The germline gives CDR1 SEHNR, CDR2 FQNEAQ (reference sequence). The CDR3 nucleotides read TGTGCCAGCAGCGCGGGACAGGGGGCGTGGGGCTACACCTTC. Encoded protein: CASSAGQGAWGYTF.

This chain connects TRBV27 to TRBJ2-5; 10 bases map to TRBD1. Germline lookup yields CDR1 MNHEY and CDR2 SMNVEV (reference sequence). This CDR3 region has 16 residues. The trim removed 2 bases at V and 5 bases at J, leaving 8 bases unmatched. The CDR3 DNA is TGTGCCAGCAGTTTAGGGGCGACAGGGGGCCGGGAGACCCAGTACTTC. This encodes CASSLGATGGRETQYF.

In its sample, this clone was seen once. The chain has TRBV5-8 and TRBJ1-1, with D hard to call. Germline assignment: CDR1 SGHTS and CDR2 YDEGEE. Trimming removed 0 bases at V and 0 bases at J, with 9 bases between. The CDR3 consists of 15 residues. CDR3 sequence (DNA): TGTGCCAGCAGCTTGGCCTTTGGTATGAACACTGAAGCTTTCTTT. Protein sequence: CASSLAFGMNTEAFF.

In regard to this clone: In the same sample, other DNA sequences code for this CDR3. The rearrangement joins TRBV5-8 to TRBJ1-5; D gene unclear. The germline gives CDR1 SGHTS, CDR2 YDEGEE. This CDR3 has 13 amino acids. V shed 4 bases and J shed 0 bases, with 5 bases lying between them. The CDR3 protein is CASSRDSNQPQHF. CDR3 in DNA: TGTGCCAGCAGCCGGGATAGCAATCAGCCCCAGCATTTT.

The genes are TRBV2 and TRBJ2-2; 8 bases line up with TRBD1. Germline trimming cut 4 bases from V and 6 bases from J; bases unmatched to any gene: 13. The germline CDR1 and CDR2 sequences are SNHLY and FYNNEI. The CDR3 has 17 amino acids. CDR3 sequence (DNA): TGTGCCAGCAGTGTCTCTTCGTGGCAGGGGGCGGCCGGGGAGCTGTTTTTT. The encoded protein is CASSVSSWQGAAGELFF.

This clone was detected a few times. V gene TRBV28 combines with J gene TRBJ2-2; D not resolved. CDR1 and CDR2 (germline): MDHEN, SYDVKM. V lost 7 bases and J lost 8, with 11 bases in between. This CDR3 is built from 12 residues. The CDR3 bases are TGTGCCAGCAATCCTCGGAATGGGGAGCTGTTTTTT. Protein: CASNPRNGELFF.

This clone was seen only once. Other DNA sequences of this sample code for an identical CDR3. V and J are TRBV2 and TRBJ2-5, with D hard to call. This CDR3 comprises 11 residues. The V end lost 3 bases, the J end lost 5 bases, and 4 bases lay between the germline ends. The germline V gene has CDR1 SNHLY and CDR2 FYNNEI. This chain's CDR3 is CASSEGETQYF. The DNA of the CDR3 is TGTGCCAGCAGTGAGGGGGAGACCCAGTACTTC.

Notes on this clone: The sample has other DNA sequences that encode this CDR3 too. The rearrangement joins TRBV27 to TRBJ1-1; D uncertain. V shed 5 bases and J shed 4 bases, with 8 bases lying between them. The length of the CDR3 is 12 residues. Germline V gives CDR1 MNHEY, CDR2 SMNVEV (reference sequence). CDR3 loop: CASSLLGTEAFF. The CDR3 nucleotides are TGTGCCAGCAGTCTTTTAGGCACTGAAGCTTTCTTT.

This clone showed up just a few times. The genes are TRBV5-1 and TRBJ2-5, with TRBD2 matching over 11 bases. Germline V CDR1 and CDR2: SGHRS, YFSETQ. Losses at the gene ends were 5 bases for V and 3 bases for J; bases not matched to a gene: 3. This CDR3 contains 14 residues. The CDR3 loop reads CASSPSGRKETQYF. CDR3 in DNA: TGCGCCAGCAGTCCTAGCGGGAGGAAAGAGACCCAGTACTTC. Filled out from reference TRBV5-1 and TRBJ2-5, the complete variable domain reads KAGVTQTPRYLIKTRGQQVTLSCSPISGHRSVSWYQQTPGQGLQFLFEYFSETQRNKGNFPGRFSGRQFSNSRSEMNVSTLELGDSALYLCASSPSGRKETQYFGPGTRLLVL.

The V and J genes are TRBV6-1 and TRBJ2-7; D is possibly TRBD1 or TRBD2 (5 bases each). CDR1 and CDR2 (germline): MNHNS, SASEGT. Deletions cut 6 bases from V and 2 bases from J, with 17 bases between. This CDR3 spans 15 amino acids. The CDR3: CASSDLGTVTYEQYF. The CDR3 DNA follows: TGTGCCAGCAGCGACTTAGGGACGGTCACCTACGAGCAGTACTTC.

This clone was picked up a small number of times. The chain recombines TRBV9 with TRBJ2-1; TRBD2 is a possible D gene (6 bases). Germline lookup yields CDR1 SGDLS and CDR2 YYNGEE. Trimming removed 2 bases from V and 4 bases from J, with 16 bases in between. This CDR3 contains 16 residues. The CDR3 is CASSVEWAGSYNEQFF. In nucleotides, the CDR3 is TGTGCCAGCAGCGTCGAGTGGGCGGGGAGTTACAATGAGCAGTTCTTC.

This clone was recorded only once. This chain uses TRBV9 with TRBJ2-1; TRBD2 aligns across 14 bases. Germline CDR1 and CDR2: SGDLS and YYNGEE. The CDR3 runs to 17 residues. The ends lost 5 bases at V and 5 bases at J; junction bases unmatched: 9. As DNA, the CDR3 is TGTGCCAGCAGGGGATCAGAGGGACTAGCGGGAGACAATGAGCAGTTCTTC. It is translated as CASRGSEGLAGDNEQFF.

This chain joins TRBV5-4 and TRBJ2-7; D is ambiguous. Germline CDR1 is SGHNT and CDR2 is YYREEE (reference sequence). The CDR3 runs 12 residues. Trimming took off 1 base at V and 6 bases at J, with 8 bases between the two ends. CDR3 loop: CASSLLDTEQYF. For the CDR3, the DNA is TGTGCCAGCAGCTTGCTCGACACCGAGCAGTACTTC.

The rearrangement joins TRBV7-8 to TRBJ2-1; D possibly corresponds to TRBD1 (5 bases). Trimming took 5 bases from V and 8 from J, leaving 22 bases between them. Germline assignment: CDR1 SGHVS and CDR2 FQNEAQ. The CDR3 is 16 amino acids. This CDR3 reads CASSPTGLGPKDEQFF. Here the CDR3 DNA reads TGTGCCAGCAGCCCCACCGGTTTGGGGCCGAAGGATGAGCAGTTCTTC.

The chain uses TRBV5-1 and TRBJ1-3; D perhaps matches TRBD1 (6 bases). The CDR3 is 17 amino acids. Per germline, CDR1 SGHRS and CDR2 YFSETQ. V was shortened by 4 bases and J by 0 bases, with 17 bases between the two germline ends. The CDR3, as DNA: TGCGCCAGCAGCCAAGAACCTGGACAGAACTCTGGAAACACCATATATTTT. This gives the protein CASSQEPGQNSGNTIYF.

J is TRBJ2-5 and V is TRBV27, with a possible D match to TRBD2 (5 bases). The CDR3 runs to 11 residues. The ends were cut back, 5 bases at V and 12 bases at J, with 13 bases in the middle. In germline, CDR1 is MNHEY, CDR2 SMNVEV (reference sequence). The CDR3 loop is CASSGSGAEYF. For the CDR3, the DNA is TGTGCCAGCAGTGGAAGCGGAGCAGAGTACTTC.

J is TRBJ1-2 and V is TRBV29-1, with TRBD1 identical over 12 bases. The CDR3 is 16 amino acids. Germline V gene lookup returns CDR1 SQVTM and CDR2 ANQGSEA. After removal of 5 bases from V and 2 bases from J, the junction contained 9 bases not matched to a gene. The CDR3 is CSVTGTGGRGNYGYTF. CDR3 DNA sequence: TGCAGCGTTACCGGGACAGGGGGCAGGGGCAACTATGGCTACACCTTC. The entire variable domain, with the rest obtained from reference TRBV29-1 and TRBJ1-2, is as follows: SAVISQKPSRDICQRGTSLTIQCQVDSQVTMMFWYRQQPGQSLTLIATANQGSEATYESGFVIDKFPISRPNLTFSTLTVSNMSPEDSSIYLCSVTGTGGRGNYGYTFGSGTRLTVV.

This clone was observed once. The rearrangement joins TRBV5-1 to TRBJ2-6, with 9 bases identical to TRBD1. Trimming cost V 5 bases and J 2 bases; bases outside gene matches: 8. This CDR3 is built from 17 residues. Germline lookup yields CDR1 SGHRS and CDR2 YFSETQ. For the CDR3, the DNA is TGCGCCAGCAGGTTCCGGGACAGGGATGCTGGGGCCAACGTCCTGACTTTC. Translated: CASRFRDRDAGANVLTF.